This T cell receptor beta chain was recovered during a study of regulatory T cells in long-lasting Graves disease. Findings of the study overall: Patients with persistent disease shared fewer than 3,500 public clonotypes, outpacing the 966 shared by new patients. Gene preferences differed: TRBV28, TRBJ1-2, TRBJ2-5 in persistent cases.

Note on this clonotype: Its antigen is undetermined.

J was trimmed by 9 bases and V by 2 bases; bases with no gene match: 10. The CDR3 covers 15 residues. Germline V gives CDR1 MNHEY, CDR2 SMNVEV (reference sequence). TCR beta libraries were built with iRepertoire HTBI primers and Arm-PCR of CDR3 regions. TCRdb reprocessed the multiplex PCR reads via MiXCR and lists one record per CDR3 protein. In the table there are 420,000 or so distinct CDR3 sequences, roughly 15% of which are singletons. Time point defined: newly diagnosed GD, antithyroid drugs for less than 3 months. With RNA extracted from PBMCs as input, the TCR library was made. These data were likewise used in another study, on T cells in Graves' hyperthyroidism and ophthalmopathy. This second study says: Initially, a first-round RT-PCR of the TCR CDR3 employed the HTBI primer set. Most clonotypes expanded in thyroid above 0.001 were likewise present in blood.

The clonotype comes from a woman aged 18-29 years with Graves disease. Sequencing used peripheral blood mononuclear cells (PBMCs), obtained at new diagnosis, from a patient treated with antithyroid drugs. This chain connects TRBV27 to TRBJ2-1, with 7 bases fitting TRBD2. The chain's CDR3 is CASSLGAGVVFEQFF. The CDR3 DNA reads TGTGCCAGCAGTTTAGGCGCGGGAGTGGTATTTGAGCAGTTCTTC.